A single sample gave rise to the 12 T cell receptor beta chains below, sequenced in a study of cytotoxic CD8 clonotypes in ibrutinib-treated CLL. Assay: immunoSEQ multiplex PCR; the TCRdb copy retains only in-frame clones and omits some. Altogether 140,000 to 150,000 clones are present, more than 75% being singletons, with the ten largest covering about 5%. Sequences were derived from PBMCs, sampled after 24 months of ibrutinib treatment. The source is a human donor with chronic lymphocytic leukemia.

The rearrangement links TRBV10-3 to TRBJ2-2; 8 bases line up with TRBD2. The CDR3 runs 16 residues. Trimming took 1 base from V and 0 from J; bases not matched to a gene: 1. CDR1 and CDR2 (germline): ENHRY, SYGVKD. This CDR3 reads CAISEFSGANTGELFF. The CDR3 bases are TGTGCCATCAGTGAGTTTAGCGGGGCGAACACCGGGGAGCTGTTTTTT.

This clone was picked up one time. The CDR3 region is CASSERDRDYDSYYEQYF. CDR3 DNA sequence: TGTGCCAGCAGTGAAAGGGACCGAGATTACGATTCTTACTACGAGCAGTACTTC. The chain is built from TRBV6-4 and TRBJ2-7; D possibly matches TRBD1 or TRBD2 (5 bases each). From germline, CDR1 is MRHNA and CDR2 SNTAGT. This CDR3 region has 18 residues. Trimming stripped 3 bases from V and 3 bases from J, with 24 bases between.

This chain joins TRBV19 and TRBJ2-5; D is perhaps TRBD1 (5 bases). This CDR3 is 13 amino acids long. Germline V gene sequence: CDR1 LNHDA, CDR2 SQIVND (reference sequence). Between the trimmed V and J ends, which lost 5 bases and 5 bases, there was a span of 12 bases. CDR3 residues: CASSWQGGETQYF. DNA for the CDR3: TGTGCCAGTAGTTGGCAGGGTGGCGAGACCCAGTACTTC.

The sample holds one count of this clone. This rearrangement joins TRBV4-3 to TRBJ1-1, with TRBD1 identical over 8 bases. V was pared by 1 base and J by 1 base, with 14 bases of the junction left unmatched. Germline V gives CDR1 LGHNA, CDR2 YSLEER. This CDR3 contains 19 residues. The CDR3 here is CASSQAMGSGGVENTEAFF. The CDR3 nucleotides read TGCGCCAGCAGCCAAGCGATGGGGTCAGGGGGCGTCGAGAACACTGAAGCTTTCTTT.

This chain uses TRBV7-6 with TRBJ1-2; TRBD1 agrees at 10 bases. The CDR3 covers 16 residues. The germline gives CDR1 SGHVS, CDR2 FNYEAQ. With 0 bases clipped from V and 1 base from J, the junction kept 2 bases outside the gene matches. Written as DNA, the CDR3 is TGTGCCAGCAGCTTAGCCGGGACAGGGGTTAACTATGGCTACACCTTC. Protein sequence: CASSLAGTGVNYGYTF.

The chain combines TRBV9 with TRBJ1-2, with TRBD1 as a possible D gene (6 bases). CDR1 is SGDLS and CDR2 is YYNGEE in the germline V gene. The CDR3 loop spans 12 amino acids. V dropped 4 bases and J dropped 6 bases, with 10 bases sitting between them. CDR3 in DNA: TGTGCCAGCAGCCCTCCAGGGGATGGCTACACCTTC. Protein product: CASSPPGDGYTF.

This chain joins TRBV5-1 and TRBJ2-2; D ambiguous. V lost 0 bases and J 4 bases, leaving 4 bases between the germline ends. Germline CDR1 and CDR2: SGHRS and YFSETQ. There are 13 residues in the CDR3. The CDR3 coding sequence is TGCGCCAGCAGCTTGGTGTCCACCGGGGAGCTGTTTTTT. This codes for CASSLVSTGELFF.

CDR3 amino acids: CASSFFQYNEQFF. CDR3 coding DNA: TGTGCCAGCAGTTTTTTCCAGTACAATGAGCAGTTCTTC. This sequence joins TRBV28 and TRBJ2-1, with D unclear. V was pared by 3 bases and J by 4 bases, with 7 bases between. Germline CDR1 reads MDHEN; CDR2 reads SYDVKM. This CDR3 spans 13 amino acids.

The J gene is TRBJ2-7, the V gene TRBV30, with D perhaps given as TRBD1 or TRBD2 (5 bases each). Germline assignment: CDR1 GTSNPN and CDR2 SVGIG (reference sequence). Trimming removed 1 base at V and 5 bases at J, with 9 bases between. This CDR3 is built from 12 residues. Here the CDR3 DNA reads TGTGCCTGGAGTGGTTTGGGGGACGAGCAGTACTTC. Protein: CAWSGLGDEQYF.

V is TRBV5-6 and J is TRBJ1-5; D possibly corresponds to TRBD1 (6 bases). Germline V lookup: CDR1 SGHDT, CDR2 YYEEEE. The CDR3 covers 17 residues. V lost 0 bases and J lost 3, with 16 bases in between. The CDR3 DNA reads TGTGCCAGCAGCTTGGGGGGGCCCCGCAGGATCAATCAGCCCCAGCATTTT. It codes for CASSLGGPRRINQPQHF.

The CDR3 sequence is CASSAFPPSDSSWLGYTF. CDR3 in DNA: TGTGCCAGCAGCGCATTCCCCCCCTCCGACAGTTCCTGGTTGGGCTACACCTTC. The chain carries TRBV9 and TRBJ1-2; D is perhaps TRBD1 (5 bases). V shed 3 bases and J shed 8 bases, with 29 bases lying between them. CDR1 is SGDLS and CDR2 is YYNGEE in the germline V gene. The CDR3 runs 18 residues.

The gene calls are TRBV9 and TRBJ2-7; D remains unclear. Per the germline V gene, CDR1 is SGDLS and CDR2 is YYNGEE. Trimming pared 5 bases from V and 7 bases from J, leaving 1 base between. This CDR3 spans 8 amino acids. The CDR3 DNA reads TGTGCCAGCAGGGAGCAGTACTTC. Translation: CASREQYF.